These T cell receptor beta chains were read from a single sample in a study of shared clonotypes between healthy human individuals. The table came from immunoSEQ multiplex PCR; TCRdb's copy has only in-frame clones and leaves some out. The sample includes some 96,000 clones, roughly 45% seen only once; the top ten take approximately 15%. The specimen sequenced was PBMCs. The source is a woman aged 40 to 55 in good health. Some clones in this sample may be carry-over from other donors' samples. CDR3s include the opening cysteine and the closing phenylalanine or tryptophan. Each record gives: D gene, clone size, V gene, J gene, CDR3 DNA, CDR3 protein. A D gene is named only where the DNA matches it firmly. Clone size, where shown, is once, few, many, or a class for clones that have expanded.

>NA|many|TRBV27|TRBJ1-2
TGTGCCAGCAGTCCCTTTATGACCTGGGGCTACACCTTC
CASSPFMTWGYTF
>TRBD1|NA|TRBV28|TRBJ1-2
TGTGCCAGCAGCCCTCCGGGACAGGGGCGAGGCTACACCTTC
CASSPPGQGRGYTF
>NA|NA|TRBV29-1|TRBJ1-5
TGCAGCGTTGCAGGGGTAGACCCCAATCAGCCCCAGCATTTT
CSVAGVDPNQPQHF
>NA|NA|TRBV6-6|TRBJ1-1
TGTGCCAGCATATCCTATCCGGAGGACACTGAAGCTTTCTTT
CASISYPEDTEAFF
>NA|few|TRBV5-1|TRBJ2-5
TGCGCCAGCAGCCTGGAGGGAGAGACCCAGTACTTC
CASSLEGETQYF
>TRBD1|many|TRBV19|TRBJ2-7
TGTGCCAGTAGTGGAAGCTCGGACAGGGGGCAGTACTTC
CASSGSSDRGQYF
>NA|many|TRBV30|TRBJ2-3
TGTGCCTGGAGTCAGGAAACCGGGGGCACAGATACGCAGTATTTT
CAWSQETGGTDTQYF
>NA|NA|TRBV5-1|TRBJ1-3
TGCGCCAGCAGCTCCACAGGAGCACCTGGAAACACCATATATTTT
CASSSTGAPGNTIYF
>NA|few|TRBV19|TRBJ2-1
TGTGCCAGTAGTACCCAGTACAATGAGCAGTTCTTC
CASSTQYNEQFF
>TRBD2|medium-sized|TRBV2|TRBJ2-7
TGTGCCAGCGGGGGACTAGCGGGCGAGCAGTACTTC
CASGGLAGEQYF
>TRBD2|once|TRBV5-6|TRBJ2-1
TGTGCAAGCGGGCTAGCGGGATCCAATGAGCAGTTCTTC
CASGLAGSNEQFF
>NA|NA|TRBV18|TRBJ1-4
TGTGCCAGCTCAAGCAACCCCACCGCGGAAGAAAAACTGTTTTTT
CASSSNPTAEEKLFF
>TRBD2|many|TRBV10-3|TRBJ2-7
TGTGCCATCAGTGAGCCAGCTAGCGGGAGAGCTTCCTACGAGCAGTACTTC
CAISEPASGRASYEQYF
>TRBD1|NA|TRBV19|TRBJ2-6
TGTGCCAGTAGTGCCCTGACAGGGACCGGAGCTGGGGCCAACGTCCTGACTTTC
CASSALTGTGAGANVLTF
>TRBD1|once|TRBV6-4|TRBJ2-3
TGTGCCAGCAGTTACAGTTGGGACAGGGATCCAGATACGCAGTATTTT
CASSYSWDRDPDTQYF
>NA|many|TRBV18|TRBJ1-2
TGTGCCAGCTCACCCCGAACAAACAGGGAAGGGGGCTACACCTTC
CASSPRTNREGGYTF
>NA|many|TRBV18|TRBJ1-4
TGTGCCAGCGGCTTGATGACTAATGAAAAACTGTTTTTT
CASGLMTNEKLFF
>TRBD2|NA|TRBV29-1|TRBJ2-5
TGCAGCGTTGATGGAGCGGGGAACCAAGAGACCCAGTACTTC
CSVDGAGNQETQYF
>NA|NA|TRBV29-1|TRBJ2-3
TGCAGCGTTGTGAAGGGGTCAGATACGCAGTATTTT
CSVVKGSDTQYF
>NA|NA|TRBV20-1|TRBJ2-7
TGCAGTGCTTACGGACAGTACGAGCAGTACTTC
CSAYGQYEQYF
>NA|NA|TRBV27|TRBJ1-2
TGTGCCAGCAGTTTAAAGGGAAAGAACTATGGCTACACCTTC
CASSLKGKNYGYTF
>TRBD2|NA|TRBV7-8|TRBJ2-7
TGTGCCAGCAGCCCCCGGGAGGGGTACGAGCAGTACTTC
CASSPREGYEQYF
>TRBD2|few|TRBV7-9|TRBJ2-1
TGTGCCAGCAGCCGACTAGCGGGAGGGCCGACTGAGCAGTTCTTC
CASSRLAGGPTEQFF